This paragraph covers one T cell receptor (beta chain) sequence. This clone appeared a single time. The antigen it binds to is not known. No much larger clone exists at a distance of one base, and base qualities are not known. From the cysteine up to the phenylalanine, the CDR3 has a length of 11 residues. Of all the DNA, just the CDR3 is kept, 33 bases in frame from base 1. The germline V gene encodes CDR1 SEHNR and CDR2 FQNEAQ (reference sequence). Clipping removes 5 bases from V and 7 bases from J, with 1 as the unmatched junction base count. The library came from the immunoSEQ multiplex PCR assay. Adaptive Biotechnologies carried out high-throughput TCR-beta CDR3 sequencing of genomic DNA for most patients. The original methods were these. Adaptive's ImmunoSEQ software was the source of the TCR sequencing data for approximately 18 patients, while a few other patients were processed with MiXCR and VDJtools. Because the origin of CDR3 nucleotide sequences shared between donor and recipient could not be assigned, those sequences were removed. At least 2-fold expansion over unstimulated cells and a minimum CFSE-low frequency of 0.002% (template counts) or 0.001% (read counts) were required for clones to be classified as alloreactive. Clones were considered mappable if detected in sequenced pre-transplant spleen, lymph node, or MLR CFSE-low populations of the donor or recipient. Cumulative frequency of alloreactive clones was calculated as a percentage of all sequences weighted by copy number. TCRdb holds this immuneACCESS table with in-frame rearrangements only. Some clones are missing; in checked studies, unresolved V genes explain under half, and the rest has no known cause. The DNA gave D and trimming, while V, J and clone size come from that table. This sample has roughly 13,000 clones in its table, and roughly 81% of those were observed once. Around 23% of the sample is held by the ten biggest clonotypes.

The data were obtained in a study of graft-versus-host responses after intestinal transplantation (dated by TCRdb to 2020 to 2022). Background on the whole study: The transplants that recipients received were multivisceral, liver-intestinal, or isolated intestinal. Every recipient was given anti-thymocyte globulin induction, then maintenance tacrolimus and steroids for two to three years. After intestinal transplantation, graft-versus-host and host-versus-graft alloreactive T cell clones in the graft, circulation and bone marrow were tracked using bulk TCR-beta CDR3 sequencing. Alloreactive clones were identified by sequencing pre-transplant mixed lymphocyte reaction products and comparing these products with unstimulated pre-transplant donor and recipient T cells. The cohort enrolled 24 intestinal transplant recipients, one of whom was a retransplant, and 3 patients without pretransplant specimens were excluded. Donor T cell macrochimerism was defined as a peak of at least 4% donor T cells among recipient peripheral blood mononuclear cells. Samples from a few later patients were sequenced in-house on an Illumina MiSeq with MiXCR processing rather than by the commercial service. Results the study describes overall, beyond this receptor: Early after transplant, declines in HvG clones were associated with peak levels of circulating GvH clones. The relatively low number and heterogeneity of intestinal transplant patients limited the conclusions. In the allografts of patients with donor T cell macrochimerism, GvH to HvG T cell clonal ratios were high. GvH clones were detected in recipient bone marrow, and some of these GvH clones were observed earlier in ileal mucosa or blood, consistent with an intestinal mucosal origin.

In the first month after transplant, blood samples were collected up to 4 times, and after that at least monthly when available. This receptor was obtained from a human patient who received an intestinal transplant, so some T cells may come from the graft donor. The material sequenced was PBMCs, taken after intestinal transplantation. The sequence is built from TRBV7-9 and TRBJ1-2; 7 bases in between match TRBD1. The CDR3 amino acid sequence is: CASSTGVGYTF. The DNA reads as follows: TGTGCCAGCAGCACAGGGGTTGGCTACACCTTC.